This record concerns one T cell receptor (beta chain) sequence. Its specificity is not known. The data derive from a study of OX40 agonist ivuxolimab in advanced cancers. The study's findings and limits: Expanded peripheral T cells had an undetermined antigen specificity.

The V gene's germline CDR1 is LGHNA and CDR2 YNFKEQ. There are 15 residues in the CDR3. Trimming removed 2 bases from V and 3 bases from J; junction bases left unmatched: 5. TCRdb's table, derived via immunoSEQ multiplex PCR, lists solely in-frame clones and lacks some. Among over 60,000 clones, about 91% were seen once, and the ten largest hold roughly 2%. The source material was CD4+ or CD8+ T cells sorted from blood, sampled in a trial of the OX40 agonist ivuxolimab. The receptor was isolated from an adult with an advanced solid tumor such as melanoma, head and neck, liver or kidney cancer. The rearrangement links TRBV4-2 to TRBJ2-7; TRBD1 matches 9 bases. As DNA, the CDR3 is TGTGCCAGCAGCCAAAGGACAGGGGATCGCTACGAGCAGTACTTC. Translating it yields CASSQRTGDRYEQYF.